This T cell receptor beta chain comes out of a study of blood T cells in healthy people across ages. Germline lookup yields CDR1 DFQATT and CDR2 SNEGSKA (reference sequence). The V segment lost 4 bases and the J segment 0 bases; nucleotides outside the gene matches: 5. CDR3 length equals 16 residues. A second PCR of about 7 to 12 cycles used a sample-barcoded 5' primer and a J-beta primer mix. TCRdb called the 5' RACE reads again in MiXCR, with one record for every CDR3 protein. The sample yields approximately 1.5 million distinct CDR3 sequences, approximately 32% seen once. Peripheral blood, about 9.3 milliliters per donor, was collected.

The material sequenced was blood. The receptor was isolated from a woman aged 25-40 years in good health. The chain recombines TRBV20-1 with TRBJ2-3; the match to TRBD2 covers 12 bases. The CDR3 DNA is TGCAGTGCTATAACGGGGACTAGCGGGAGCACAGATACGCAGTATTTT. It encodes CSAITGTSGSTDTQYF.